Each of the 13 T cell receptor beta chains below was sequenced from the same sample in a study of blood T cell repertoires in COVID-19. Data came from immunoSEQ multiplex PCR; TCRdb stores just in-frame clones and leaves some out. This table holds some 250,000 clones, approximately 81% found once. Input material: peripheral blood. All receptors derive from a woman between 18 and 30 years old with acute or convalescent COVID-19.

The chain recombines TRBV20-1 with TRBJ2-7; 7 bases match TRBD2. V was clipped by 3 bases and J by 3 bases; unmatched bases: 11. From germline, CDR1 is DFQATT and CDR2 SNEGSKA (reference sequence). The CDR3 runs to 15 residues. The CDR3 sequence is CSASRWDYIDYEQYF. The CDR3 DNA follows: TGCAGTGCTAGTCGGTGGGACTATATAGACTACGAGCAGTACTTC.

This sequence joins TRBV7-2 and TRBJ2-1; 9 nucleotides agree with TRBD2. Per the germline V gene, CDR1 is SGHTA and CDR2 is FQGNSA. V shed 5 bases, J shed 5 bases, and the junction held 10 bases outside the gene matches. The CDR3 contains 16 residues. The CDR3 reads CASSQQGLALDNEQFF. The CDR3 DNA follows: TGTGCCAGCAGCCAGCAGGGACTAGCTTTGGACAATGAGCAGTTCTTC. Looking up the rest from reference TRBV7-2 and TRBJ2-1 gives the full variable domain: GAGVSQSPSNKVTEKGKDVELRCDPISGHTALYWYRQSLGQGLEFLIYFQGNSAPDKSGLPSDRFSAERTGGSVSTLTIQRTQQEDSAVYLCASSQQGLALDNEQFFGPGTRLTVL.

The chain uses TRBV7-6 and TRBJ2-1; TRBD2 matches at 7 bases. The junction had 5 bases not matched to a gene; V was cut back by 3 bases and J by 12 bases. CDR3 length: 12 residues. Germline CDR1 reads SGHVS; CDR2 reads FNYEAQ. For the CDR3, the DNA is TGTGCCAGCAGCTTGGAAACGGGAGGGCAGTTCTTC. This translates into CASSLETGGQFF.

The chain has TRBV25-1 and TRBJ2-4, with a weak D call TRBD2 (6 bases). Germline CDR1 MGHDK, CDR2 SYGVNS. Trimming removed 5 bases from V and 9 bases from J, with 14 bases in between. This CDR3 spans 13 amino acids. The CDR3 nucleotides read TGTGCCAGCAGTCGTCCGGGGGTTGGCATTCAGTACTTC. Translation: CASSRPGVGIQYF.

The chain has TRBV9 and TRBJ2-2; 8 bases are shared with TRBD1. This CDR3 is built from 15 residues. V lost 2 bases, J lost 4 bases, and 4 bases stayed unmatched. Germline CDR1 SGDLS, CDR2 YYNGEE. The CDR3 DNA sequence: TGTGCCAGCAGCGTCGGGACAGGCTCCACCGGGGAGCTGTTTTTT. Translating gives CASSVGTGSTGELFF.

The genes are TRBV6-2 or TRBV6-3 and TRBJ2-7, with 9 bases lining up with TRBD2. The germline V gene encodes CDR1 MNHEY and CDR2 SVGEGT. The CDR3 consists of 18 residues. V lost 6 bases and J lost 5; bases outside the gene matches: 20. The CDR3 is CASSPTSPLAGIPDEQYF. The CDR3 coding sequence is TGTGCCAGCAGCCCTACCTCTCCTCTAGCGGGGATACCCGACGAGCAGTACTTC.

The rearrangement links TRBV5-1 to TRBJ2-4; a weak D match, TRBD2 (5 bases). Trimming took off 1 base at V and 8 bases at J, with 13 bases between the two ends. CDR3 length: 14 residues. Germline assignment: CDR1 SGHRS and CDR2 YFSETQ. CDR3 region: CASSLQTPGDIQYF. In nucleotides, the CDR3 is TGCGCCAGCAGCTTGCAAACTCCCGGGGACATTCAGTACTTC. Filled out from reference TRBV5-1 and TRBJ2-4, the complete variable domain reads KAGVTQTPRYLIKTRGQQVTLSCSPISGHRSVSWYQQTPGQGLQFLFEYFSETQRNKGNFPGRFSGRQFSNSRSEMNVSTLELGDSALYLCASSLQTPGDIQYFGAGTRLSVL.

The chain links TRBV25-1 to TRBJ2-1; tentative D call: TRBD2 (5 bases). The CDR3 spans 16 residues. Between the trimmed V and J ends, which lost 3 bases and 0 bases, there was a span of 12 bases. Germline loops: CDR1 MGHDK, CDR2 SYGVNS. The CDR3 nucleotides are TGTGCCAGCAGTGACCGGGAAAAAAGCTCCTACAATGAGCAGTTCTTC. This encodes CASSDREKSSYNEQFF.

The chain joins TRBV23-1 to TRBJ1-4; tentatively, D is TRBD1 (6 bases). TRBV23-1 is identified as an open reading frame with a role that is uncertain. Trimming cost V 3 bases and J 2 bases, with 13 bases left between them. CDR3 length equals 16 residues. The CDR3 region has the DNA TGCGCCAGCAGTCAGTCAGGGGCGTGCACTAATGAAAAACTGTTTTTT. It translates to CASSQSGACTNEKLFF.

The gene calls are TRBV29-1 and TRBJ2-7; 11 nucleotides align to TRBD2. The germline V gene has CDR1 SQVTM and CDR2 ANQGSEA. The CDR3 loop spans 16 amino acids. V shed 1 base and J 5 bases; nucleotides not matched to a gene: 10. The CDR3 DNA is TGCAGCGTTGAAGGCCCCCCGGGACTAGCGGCCGACGAGCAGTACTTC. It translates to CSVEGPPGLAADEQYF.

The chain recombines TRBV18 with TRBJ2-7; maybe TRBD2 (5 bases). Trimming stripped 3 bases from V and 2 bases from J, with 20 bases between. Germline CDR1 KGHSH, CDR2 LQKENI. CDR3 length: 17 amino acids. CDR3 sequence: CASSPRFGENFPYEQYF. Here the CDR3 DNA reads TGTGCCAGCTCACCTAGGTTCGGGGAAAACTTTCCCTACGAGCAGTACTTC.

This clone appeared a few times. The gene calls are TRBV19 and TRBJ2-2; 9 bases map to TRBD1. Germline CDR1 reads LNHDA; CDR2 reads SQIVND (reference sequence). This CDR3 region has 20 residues. V trimming: 8 bases; J trimming: 4 bases; junction bases outside the gene matches: 23. The CDR3 protein is CASQWGRTGGLGKITGELFF. The DNA for the CDR3 is TGTGCCAGTCAATGGGGTAGAACAGGGGGCCTCGGGAAAATCACCGGGGAGCTGTTTTTT.

The chain carries TRBV7-8 and TRBJ1-2, with D possibly being TRBD1 (5 bases). The CDR3 extends over 13 amino acids. Deletions cut 3 bases from V and 6 bases from J, with 11 bases between. Per the germline V gene, CDR1 is SGHVS and CDR2 is FQNEAQ. CDR3 in DNA: TGTGCCAGCAGCTTTCGGGGGATCGATGGCTACACCTTC. Translating gives CASSFRGIDGYTF.